This note documents a single TCR beta chain sequence. The CDR3 spans 15 residues. Germline-derived CDR1 and CDR2 are SEHNR and FQNEAQ (reference sequence). J was trimmed by 2 bases and V by 6 bases; bases with no gene match: 3. This record belongs to a study of cytomegalovirus exposure and HLA in healthy donors. The PCR used 60 Vbeta and 13 Jbeta primers. TCRdb's copy holds only in-frame clones and misses some; the assay was immunoSEQ multiplex PCR. The sample lists around 130,000 clones; 80% were seen once. The chain combines TRBV7-9 with TRBJ1-4; 10 positions agree with TRBD1. Material: PBMCs. This receptor was obtained from a man aged 25 to 40 in good health and CMV-seronegative. Here the CDR3 reads CASSLTGGTNEKLFF. CDR3 in DNA: TGTGCCAGCAGTTTGACAGGGGGCACTAATGAAAAACTGTTTTTT. Together with reference TRBV7-9 and TRBJ1-4, the CDR3 gives the full variable domain: DTGVSQNPRHKITKRGQNVTFRCDPISEHNRLYWYRQTLGQGPEFLTYFQNEAQLEKSRLLSDRFSAERPKGSFSTLEIQRTEQGDSAMYLCASSLTGGTNEKLFFGSGTQLSVL.